One and the same sample provided the 16 T cell receptor beta chains below, sequenced in a study of siplizumab effects on memory and regulatory T cells. Clones were sequenced by immunoSEQ multiplex PCR, and TCRdb holds only the in-frame ones, with some missing. The sample has about 91,000 clones, roughly 93% seen once; the top ten hold 6% to 7%. Sequencing was performed on CD8+ T cells sorted from blood. Receptors were obtained from a human donor in good health.

The chain employs TRBV9 and TRBJ2-1, with 10 bases lining up with TRBD2. This CDR3 is built from 15 residues. The V and J ends lost 7 bases and 7 bases, in that order; junction bases with no gene match: 11. Germline V gene data show CDR1 as SGDLS and CDR2 as YYNGEE. Here the CDR3 reads CASGGLAGEANEQFF. The CDR3 nucleotides are TGTGCCAGCGGGGGGCTAGCGGGAGAAGCAAATGAGCAGTTCTTC.

The chain employs TRBV6-5 and TRBJ1-6; D ambiguous. Trimming cost V 8 bases and J 8 bases, with 19 bases left between them. Germline assignment: CDR1 MNHEY and CDR2 SVGAGI. The CDR3 is 15 residues long. The CDR3 reads CASQTQPFFDSPLHF. CDR3 nucleotide sequence: TGTGCCAGCCAGACGCAGCCGTTTTTTGATTCACCCCTCCACTTT.

V gene TRBV11-2 combines with J gene TRBJ2-1; TRBD1 is a possible D gene (5 bases). This CDR3 is built from 16 residues. Germline V CDR1 and CDR2: SGHAT, FQNNGV. V dropped 3 bases and J dropped 0 bases, with 12 bases sitting between them. CDR3 residues: CASSFGPDSSYNEQFF. As DNA, the CDR3 is TGTGCCAGCAGCTTCGGTCCAGACAGCTCCTACAATGAGCAGTTCTTC.

The chain recombines TRBV5-1 with TRBJ2-3; possible D gene TRBD2, 5 bases. V was trimmed by 0 bases and J by 3 bases, leaving 11 bases between them. The CDR3 is 15 amino acids. The germline CDR1 and CDR2 sequences are SGHRS and YFSETQ. Here the CDR3 reads CASSLGGMRTDTQYF. The CDR3 nucleotides are TGCGCCAGCAGCTTGGGAGGGATGAGGACAGATACGCAGTATTTT.

V usage is TRBV4-3 and J usage is TRBJ2-7; 8 bases agree with TRBD2. The CDR3 runs to 14 residues. V gave up 1 base and J gave up 2 bases; unmatched junction bases: 1. The germline V gene has CDR1 LGHNA and CDR2 YSLEER. In DNA, the CDR3 is TGCGCCAGCAGCCAAGCAGCGGGAGCCTACGAGCAGTACTTC. Amino acids: CASSQAAGAYEQYF.

V and J are TRBV27 and TRBJ1-4; no definite D call. Germline V lookup: CDR1 MNHEY, CDR2 SMNVEV (reference sequence). Trimming pared 5 bases from V and 5 bases from J, leaving 24 bases between. The CDR3 runs to 18 residues. The CDR3 nucleotides are TGTGCCAGCAGTCCGTTCCCATCCCGACGCAGCAGAAATGAAAAACTGTTTTTT. It encodes CASSPFPSRRSRNEKLFF.

The chain employs TRBV19 and TRBJ2-7; TRBD1 agrees at 8 bases. V shed 4 bases, J shed 4 bases, and the junction held 6 bases outside the gene matches. The germline gives CDR1 LNHDA, CDR2 SQIVND (reference sequence). The CDR3 spans 14 residues. The CDR3 sequence: CASSTGTGLYEQYF. DNA of the CDR3: TGTGCCAGTAGTACCGGGACAGGACTTTACGAGCAGTACTTC.

The chain links TRBV6-6 to TRBJ1-1, with 9 bases matching TRBD1. After removal of 5 bases from V and 5 bases from J, the junction contained 12 bases not matched to a gene. The CDR3 spans 16 residues. The V gene's germline CDR1 is MNHNY and CDR2 SVGAGI (reference sequence). The CDR3 loop is CASSGQGSGYSTEAFF. CDR3 DNA: TGTGCCAGCAGTGGACAGGGGTCCGGGTATAGTACTGAAGCTTTCTTT.

The gene calls are TRBV19 and TRBJ1-1, with D tentatively TRBD1 (5 bases). The CDR3 has 14 amino acids. Germline-derived CDR1 and CDR2 are LNHDA and SQIVND (reference sequence). Trimming removed 7 bases at V and 1 base at J, with 13 bases between. CDR3 loop: CASNSGRRNTEAFF. The CDR3 region has the DNA TGTGCCAGTAATTCGGGACGGAGGAACACTGAAGCTTTCTTT.

The CDR3 is CASSLVAGASDGYTF. The DNA for the CDR3 is TGTGCCAGCAGTTTAGTTGCGGGGGCCTCCGATGGCTACACCTTC. V and J are TRBV27 and TRBJ1-2; tentatively, D is TRBD1 (6 bases). There are 15 residues in the CDR3. Trimming stripped 2 bases from V and 6 bases from J, with 16 bases between. The germline V gene encodes CDR1 MNHEY and CDR2 SMNVEV (reference sequence).

The V gene is TRBV9, the J gene TRBJ2-4; TRBD2 matches at 11 bases. CDR3 length: 16 residues. The trim removed 4 bases at V and 0 bases at J, leaving 3 bases unmatched. Germline-derived CDR1 and CDR2 are SGDLS and YYNGEE. The CDR3 reads CASSLGLAGAKNIQYF. The CDR3 coding sequence is TGTGCCAGCAGCCTAGGACTAGCGGGAGCCAAAAACATTCAGTACTTC.

The rearrangement links TRBV18 to TRBJ2-7; D is unresolved. Germline assignment: CDR1 KGHSH and CDR2 LQKENI. The CDR3 totals 15 residues. Trimming shortened V by 2 bases and J by 2 bases, and 13 bases separated the two germline ends. The chain's CDR3 is CASSPVGGTPYEQYF. Written as DNA, the CDR3 is TGTGCCAGCTCACCAGTCGGCGGCACCCCCTACGAGCAGTACTTC.

The gene calls are TRBV9 and TRBJ2-7; 10 positions match TRBD2. V gave up 3 bases and J gave up 7 bases; unmatched junction bases: 7. Per germline, CDR1 SGDLS and CDR2 YYNGEE. The CDR3 spans 14 residues. Here the CDR3 reads CASSGRAGGVEQYF. CDR3 in DNA: TGTGCCAGCAGCGGCAGAGCGGGAGGGGTTGAGCAGTACTTC.

The genes are TRBV9 and TRBJ1-1; D call uncertain. CDR1 is SGDLS, CDR2 YYNGEE, per germline. Trimming took 7 bases from V and 0 from J, leaving 10 bases between them. This CDR3 is built from 13 residues. CDR3 amino acids: CASGSGLNTEAFF. CDR3 nucleotides: TGTGCCAGCGGGAGTGGGTTGAACACTGAAGCTTTCTTT.

The DNA of the CDR3 is TGTGCCAGCAGCTTAGTGGCGGTGAACACTGAAGCTTTCTTT. Amino acid sequence: CASSLVAVNTEAFF. The chain couples TRBV13 to TRBJ1-1; the D is unclear. The CDR3 consists of 14 residues. V was pared by 1 base and J by 0 bases, with 6 bases between. CDR1 PRHDT and CDR2 FYEKMQ come from the germline V gene (reference sequence).

This clone was counted once. The genes are TRBV30 and TRBJ2-7; D may match TRBD1 or TRBD2 (5 bases each). Trimming removed 0 bases at V and 6 bases at J, with 9 bases between. The CDR3 has 12 amino acids. Looked up from germline, CDR1 is GTSNPN and CDR2 is SVGIG (reference sequence). CDR3 nucleotides: TGTGCCTGGAGTGTACCGGGGCCCGAGCAGTACTTC. This sequence encodes CAWSVPGPEQYF.